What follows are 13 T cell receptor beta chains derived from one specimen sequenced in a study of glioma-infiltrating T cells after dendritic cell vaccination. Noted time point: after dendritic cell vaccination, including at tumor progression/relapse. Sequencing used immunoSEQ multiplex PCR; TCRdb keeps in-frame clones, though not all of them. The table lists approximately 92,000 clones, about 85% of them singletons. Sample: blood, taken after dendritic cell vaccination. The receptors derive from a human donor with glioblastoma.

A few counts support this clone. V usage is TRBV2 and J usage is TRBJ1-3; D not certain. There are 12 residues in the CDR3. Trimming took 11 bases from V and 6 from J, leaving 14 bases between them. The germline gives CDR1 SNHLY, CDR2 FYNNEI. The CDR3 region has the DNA TGTGCCGGAGGGTCTGTCTCAAACACCATATATTTT. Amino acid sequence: CAGGSVSNTIYF.

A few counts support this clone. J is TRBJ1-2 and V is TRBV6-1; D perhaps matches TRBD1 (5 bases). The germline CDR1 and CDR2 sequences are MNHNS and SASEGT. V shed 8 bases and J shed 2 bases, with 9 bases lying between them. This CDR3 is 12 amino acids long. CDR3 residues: CASGHPNYGYTF. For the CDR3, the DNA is TGTGCCAGCGGACACCCCAACTATGGCTACACCTTC.

In DNA, the CDR3 is TGTGCCAGTAGTCGGGCAGGGCGCACTGAAGCTTTCTTT. This codes for CASSRAGRTEAFF. The chain joins TRBV19 to TRBJ1-1, with D perhaps TRBD1 (5 bases). CDR3 length: 13 amino acids. The germline CDR1 and CDR2 sequences are LNHDA and SQIVND (reference sequence). V was clipped by 5 bases and J by 4 bases, with 11 bases between them.

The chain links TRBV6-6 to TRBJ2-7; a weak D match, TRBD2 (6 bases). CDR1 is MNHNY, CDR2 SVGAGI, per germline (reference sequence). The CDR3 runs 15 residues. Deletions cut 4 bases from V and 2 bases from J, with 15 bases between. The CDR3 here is CASSFETRPTYEQYF. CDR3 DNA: TGTGCCAGCAGTTTTGAGACTAGGCCGACCTACGAGCAGTACTTC.

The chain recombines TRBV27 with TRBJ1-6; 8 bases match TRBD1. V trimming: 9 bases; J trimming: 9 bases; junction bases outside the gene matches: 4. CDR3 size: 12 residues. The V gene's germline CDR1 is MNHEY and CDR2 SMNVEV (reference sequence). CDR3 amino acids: CASQGASSPLHF. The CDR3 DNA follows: TGTGCCAGTCAGGGGGCGAGTTCACCCCTCCACTTT.

DNA for the CDR3: TGCGCCAGCAGTGAGGAGAGACTAGCGGGGGTAAATGAGCAGTTCTTC. It encodes CASSEERLAGVNEQFF. The J gene is TRBJ2-1, the V gene TRBV10-1, with 12 positions matching TRBD2. This CDR3 has 16 amino acids. The germline CDR1 and CDR2 sequences are WNHNN and SYGVQD (reference sequence). J lost 7 bases, V lost 2 bases, and 6 bases had no gene match.

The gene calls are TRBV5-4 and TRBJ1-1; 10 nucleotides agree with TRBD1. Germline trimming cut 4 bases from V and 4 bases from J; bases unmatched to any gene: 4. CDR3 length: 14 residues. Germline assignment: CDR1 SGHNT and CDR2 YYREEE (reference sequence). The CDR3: CASSPRTGGTEAFF. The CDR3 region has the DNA TGTGCCAGCAGCCCCAGGACAGGGGGCACTGAAGCTTTCTTT.

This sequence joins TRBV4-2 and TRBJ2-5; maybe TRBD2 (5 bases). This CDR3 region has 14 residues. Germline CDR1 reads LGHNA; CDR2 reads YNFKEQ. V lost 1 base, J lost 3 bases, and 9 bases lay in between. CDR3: CASSQGGIEETQYF. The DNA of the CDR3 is TGTGCCAGCAGCCAAGGAGGGATTGAAGAGACCCAGTACTTC.

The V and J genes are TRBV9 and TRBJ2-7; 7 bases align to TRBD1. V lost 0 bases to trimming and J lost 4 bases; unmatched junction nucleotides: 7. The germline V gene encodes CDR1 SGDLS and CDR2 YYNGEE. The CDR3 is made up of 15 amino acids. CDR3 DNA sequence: TGTGCCAGCAGCGTAGAGGGGGACAGACTTTACGAGCAGTACTTC. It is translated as CASSVEGDRLYEQYF.

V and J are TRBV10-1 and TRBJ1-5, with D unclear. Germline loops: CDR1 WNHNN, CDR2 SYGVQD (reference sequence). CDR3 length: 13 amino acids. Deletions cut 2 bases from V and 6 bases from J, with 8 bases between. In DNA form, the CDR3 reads TGCGCCAGCAGTGAGGGTAGCGGTCAGCCCCAGCATTTT. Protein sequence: CASSEGSGQPQHF.

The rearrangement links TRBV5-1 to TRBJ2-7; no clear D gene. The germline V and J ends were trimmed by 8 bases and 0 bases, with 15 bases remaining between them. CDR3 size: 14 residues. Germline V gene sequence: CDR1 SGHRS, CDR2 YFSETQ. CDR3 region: CASQPDMSSYEQYF. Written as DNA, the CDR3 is TGCGCCAGTCAGCCCGACATGAGCTCCTACGAGCAGTACTTC. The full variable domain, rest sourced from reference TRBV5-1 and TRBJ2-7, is KAGVTQTPRYLIKTRGQQVTLSCSPISGHRSVSWYQQTPGQGLQFLFEYFSETQRNKGNFPGRFSGRQFSNSRSEMNVSTLELGDSALYLCASQPDMSSYEQYFGPGTRLTVT.

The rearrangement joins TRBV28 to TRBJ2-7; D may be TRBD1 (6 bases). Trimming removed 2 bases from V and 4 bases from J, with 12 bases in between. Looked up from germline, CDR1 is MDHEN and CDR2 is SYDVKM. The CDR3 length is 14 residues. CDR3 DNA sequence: TGTGCCAGCAGTTTACGGCAGGGGTATTACGAGCAGTACTTC. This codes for CASSLRQGYYEQYF.

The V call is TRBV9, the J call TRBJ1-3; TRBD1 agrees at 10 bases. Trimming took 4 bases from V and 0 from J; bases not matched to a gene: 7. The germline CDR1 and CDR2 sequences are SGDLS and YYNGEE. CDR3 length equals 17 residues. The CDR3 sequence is CASSPGTGARSGNTIYF. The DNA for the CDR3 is TGTGCCAGCAGCCCCGGGACAGGGGCTCGCTCTGGAAACACCATATATTTT.